This T cell receptor (beta chain) was identified during a study of blood T cell repertoires in COVID-19. V shed 5 bases and J shed 4 bases, with 9 bases lying between them. This CDR3 region has 13 residues. Original processing notes: The assay estimated nucleated cells by amplifying reference gene primers. This table comes from immunoSEQ multiplex PCR, and its TCRdb copy is limited to in-frame clones, with some not included. V and J calls plus clone size are reproduced from that table; the DNA served to infer D and trimming. Here the sample spans 200,000 to 250,000 clones, roughly 82% being singletons.

The chain couples TRBV12-3 or TRBV12-4 to TRBJ2-1; D might be TRBD1 (6 bases). The material sequenced was PBMCs or T cells enriched from blood (not recorded which). The source of this sequence is a woman in her forties or fifties who had recovered from COVID-19. CDR3 loop: CASSKDRYNEQFF. CDR3 nucleotides: TGTGCCAGCAGTAAGGACAGATACAATGAGCAGTTCTTC.